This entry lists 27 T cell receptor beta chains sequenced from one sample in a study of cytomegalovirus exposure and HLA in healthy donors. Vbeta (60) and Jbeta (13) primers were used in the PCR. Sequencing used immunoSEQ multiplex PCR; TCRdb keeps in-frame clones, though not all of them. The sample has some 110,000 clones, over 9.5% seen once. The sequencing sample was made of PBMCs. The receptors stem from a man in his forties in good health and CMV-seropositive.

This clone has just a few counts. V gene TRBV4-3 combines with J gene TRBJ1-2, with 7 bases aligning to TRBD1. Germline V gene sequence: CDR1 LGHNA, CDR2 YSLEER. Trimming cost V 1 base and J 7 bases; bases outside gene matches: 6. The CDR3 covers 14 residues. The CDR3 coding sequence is TGCGCCAGCAGCCAAGGAAAGGGGGCTGGTGGCTACACCTTC. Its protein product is CASSQGKGAGGYTF.

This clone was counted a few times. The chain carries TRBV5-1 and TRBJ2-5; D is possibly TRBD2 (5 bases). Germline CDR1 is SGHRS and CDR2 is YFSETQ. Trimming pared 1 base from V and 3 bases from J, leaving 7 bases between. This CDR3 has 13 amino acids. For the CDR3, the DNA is TGCGCCAGCAGCTTGACGAGGGAAGAGACCCAGTACTTC. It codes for CASSLTREETQYF. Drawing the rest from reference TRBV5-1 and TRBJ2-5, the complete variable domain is KAGVTQTPRYLIKTRGQQVTLSCSPISGHRSVSWYQQTPGQGLQFLFEYFSETQRNKGNFPGRFSGRQFSNSRSEMNVSTLELGDSALYLCASSLTREETQYFGPGTRLLVL.

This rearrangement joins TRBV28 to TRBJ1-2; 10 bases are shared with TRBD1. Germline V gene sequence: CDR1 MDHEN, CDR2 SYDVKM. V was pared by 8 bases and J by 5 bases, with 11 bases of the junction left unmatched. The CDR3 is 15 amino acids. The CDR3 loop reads CASSGTGEVPYGYTF. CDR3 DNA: TGTGCCAGCTCCGGGACAGGGGAAGTACCGTATGGCTACACCTTC.

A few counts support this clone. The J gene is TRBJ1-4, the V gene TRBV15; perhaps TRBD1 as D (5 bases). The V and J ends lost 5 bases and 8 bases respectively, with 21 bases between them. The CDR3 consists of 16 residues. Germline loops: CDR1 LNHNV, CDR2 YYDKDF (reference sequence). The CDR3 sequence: CATSDPSGRSKEKLFF. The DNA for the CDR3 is TGTGCCACCAGCGATCCCTCAGGGAGGAGTAAGGAAAAACTGTTTTTT.

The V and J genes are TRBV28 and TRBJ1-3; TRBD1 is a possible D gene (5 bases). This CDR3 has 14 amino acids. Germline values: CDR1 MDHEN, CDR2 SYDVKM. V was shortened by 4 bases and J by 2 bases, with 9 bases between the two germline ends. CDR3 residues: CASSSGRAGNTIYF. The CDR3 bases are TGTGCCAGCAGTTCCGGCAGGGCTGGAAACACCATATATTTT.

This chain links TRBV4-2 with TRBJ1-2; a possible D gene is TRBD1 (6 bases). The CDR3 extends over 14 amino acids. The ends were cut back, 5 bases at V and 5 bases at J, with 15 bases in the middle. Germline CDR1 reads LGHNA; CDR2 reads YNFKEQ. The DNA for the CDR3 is TGTGCCAGCAGCTTCCCTGGACAGCAATATGGCTACACCTTC. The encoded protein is CASSFPGQQYGYTF.

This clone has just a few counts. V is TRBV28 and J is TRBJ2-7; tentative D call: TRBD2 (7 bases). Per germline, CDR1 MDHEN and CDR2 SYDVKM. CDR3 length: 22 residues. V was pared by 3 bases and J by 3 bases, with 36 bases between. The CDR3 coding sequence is TGTGCCAGCAGTTTCCCCCCTCCGCCTAGAGCGGGACAAAAAACCCCCCTCTACGAGCAGTACTTC. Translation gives CASSFPPPPRAGQKTPLYEQYF.

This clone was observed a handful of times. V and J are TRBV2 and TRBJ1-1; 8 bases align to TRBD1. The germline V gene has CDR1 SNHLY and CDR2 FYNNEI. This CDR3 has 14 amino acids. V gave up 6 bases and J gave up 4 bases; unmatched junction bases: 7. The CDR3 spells CASRNSGGITEAFF. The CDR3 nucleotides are TGTGCCAGCAGGAACTCAGGGGGCATCACTGAAGCTTTCTTT.

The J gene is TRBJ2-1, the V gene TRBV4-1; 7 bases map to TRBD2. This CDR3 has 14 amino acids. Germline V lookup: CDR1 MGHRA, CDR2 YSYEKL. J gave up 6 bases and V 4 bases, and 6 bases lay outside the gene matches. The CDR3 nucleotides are TGCGCCAGCAGCCCCTTAGGGGAGGGCAATGAGCAGTTCTTC. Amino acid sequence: CASSPLGEGNEQFF.

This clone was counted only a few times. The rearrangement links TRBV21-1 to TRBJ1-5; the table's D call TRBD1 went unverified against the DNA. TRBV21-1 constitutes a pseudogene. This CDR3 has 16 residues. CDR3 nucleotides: TGTGCCAGCAGCCTACTTCCCCGGGACAGAAATCAGCCCCAGCATTTT. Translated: CASSLLPRDRNQPQHF.

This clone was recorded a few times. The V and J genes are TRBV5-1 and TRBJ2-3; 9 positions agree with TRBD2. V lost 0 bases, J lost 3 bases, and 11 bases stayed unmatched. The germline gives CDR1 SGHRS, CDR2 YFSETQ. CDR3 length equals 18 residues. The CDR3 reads CASSLGLAVGLITDTQYF. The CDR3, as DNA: TGCGCCAGCAGCTTGGGACTAGCGGTAGGACTGATTACAGATACGCAGTATTTT.

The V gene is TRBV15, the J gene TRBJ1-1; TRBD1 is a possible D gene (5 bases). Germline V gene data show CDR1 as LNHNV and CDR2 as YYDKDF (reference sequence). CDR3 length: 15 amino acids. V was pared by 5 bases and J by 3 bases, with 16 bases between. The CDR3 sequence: CATSSSRGGYTEAFF. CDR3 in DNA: TGTGCCACCAGCTCCTCCCGGGGGGGGTACACTGAAGCTTTCTTT.

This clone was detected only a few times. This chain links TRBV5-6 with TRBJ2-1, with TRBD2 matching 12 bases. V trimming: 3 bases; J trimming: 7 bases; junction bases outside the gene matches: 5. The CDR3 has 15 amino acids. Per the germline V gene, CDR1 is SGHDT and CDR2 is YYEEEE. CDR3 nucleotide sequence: TGTGCCAGCAGCTCCCGACTAGCGGGAGTGAATGAGCAGTTCTTC. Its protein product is CASSSRLAGVNEQFF.

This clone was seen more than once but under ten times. The CDR3 DNA is TGTGCCAGCAGCCGACCCGACAGGCCCAAACTGTTTTTT. Its translation: CASSRPDRPKLFF. The V gene is TRBV11-3, the J gene TRBJ1-4; TRBD1 might be the D (6 bases). CDR3 length: 13 amino acids. The V gene's germline CDR1 is SGHNT and CDR2 YENEEA. V lost 5 bases, J lost 11 bases, and 15 bases lay in between.

The CDR3 region is CASRRTGESNQPQHF. CDR3 DNA: TGCGCCAGCAGAAGGACAGGTGAGAGCAATCAGCCCCAGCATTTT. The chain recombines TRBV5-1 with TRBJ1-5; 7 bases fit TRBD1. Per germline, CDR1 SGHRS and CDR2 YFSETQ. The J segment lost 1 base and the V segment lost 5 bases, leaving 6 bases of the junction unmatched. This CDR3 comprises 15 residues.

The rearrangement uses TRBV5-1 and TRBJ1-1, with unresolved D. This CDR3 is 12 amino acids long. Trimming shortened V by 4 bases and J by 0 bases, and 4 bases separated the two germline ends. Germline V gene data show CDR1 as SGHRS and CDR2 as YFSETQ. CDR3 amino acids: CASSLLNTEAFF. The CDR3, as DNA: TGCGCCAGCAGCCTTTTGAACACTGAAGCTTTCTTT.

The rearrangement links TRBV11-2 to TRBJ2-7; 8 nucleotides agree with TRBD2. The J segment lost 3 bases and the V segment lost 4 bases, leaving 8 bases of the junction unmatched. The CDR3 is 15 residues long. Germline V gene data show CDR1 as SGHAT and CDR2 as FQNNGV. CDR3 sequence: CASSYIAGGLYEQYF. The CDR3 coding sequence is TGTGCCAGCAGCTACATTGCGGGAGGCCTCTACGAGCAGTACTTC.

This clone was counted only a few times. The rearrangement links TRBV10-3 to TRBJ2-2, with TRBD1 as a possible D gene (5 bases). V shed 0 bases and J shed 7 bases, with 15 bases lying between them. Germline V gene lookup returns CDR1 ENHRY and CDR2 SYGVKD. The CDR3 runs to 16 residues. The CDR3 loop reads CAISESGRAAIGELFF. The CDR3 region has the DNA TGTGCCATCAGTGAGTCGGGCAGGGCGGCGATCGGGGAGCTGTTTTTT.

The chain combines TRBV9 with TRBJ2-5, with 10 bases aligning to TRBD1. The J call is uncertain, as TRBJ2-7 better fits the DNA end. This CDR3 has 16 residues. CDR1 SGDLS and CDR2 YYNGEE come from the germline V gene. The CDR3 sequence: CASSADRDRGRYEQYF. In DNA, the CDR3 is TGTGCCAGCAGCGCAGATAGGGACAGGGGAAGGTACGAGCAGTACTTC.

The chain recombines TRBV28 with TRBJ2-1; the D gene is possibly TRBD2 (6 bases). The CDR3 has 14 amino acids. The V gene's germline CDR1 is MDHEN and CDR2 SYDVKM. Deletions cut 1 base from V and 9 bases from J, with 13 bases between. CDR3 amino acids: CASSLSSGGSEQFF. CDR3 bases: TGTGCCAGCAGTTTATCCAGTGGAGGGAGTGAGCAGTTCTTC. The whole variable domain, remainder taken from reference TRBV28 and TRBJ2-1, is DVKVTQSSRYLVKRTGEKVFLECVQDMDHENMFWYRQDPGLGLRLIYFSYDVKMKEKGDIPEGYSVSREKKERFSLILESASTNQTSMYLCASSLSSGGSEQFFGPGTRLTVL.

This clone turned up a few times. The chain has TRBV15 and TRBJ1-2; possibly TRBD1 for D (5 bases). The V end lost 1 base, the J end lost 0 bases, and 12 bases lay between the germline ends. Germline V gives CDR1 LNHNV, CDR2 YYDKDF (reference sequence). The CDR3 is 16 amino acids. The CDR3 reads CATSRALQAPNYGYTF. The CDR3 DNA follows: TGTGCCACCAGCAGAGCTCTACAGGCACCTAACTATGGCTACACCTTC.

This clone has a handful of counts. The CDR3 coding sequence is TGTGCCAGCAGCTTTCATCGGGGTGGCTACACCTTC. It codes for CASSFHRGGYTF. This chain links TRBV14 with TRBJ1-2; D call uncertain. This CDR3 has 12 residues. The V gene's germline CDR1 is SGHDN and CDR2 FVKESK. Trimming took off 5 bases at V and 7 bases at J, with 11 bases between the two ends. Full variable domain (missing parts from reference TRBV14 and TRBJ1-2): EAGVTQFPSHSVIEKGQTVTLRCDPISGHDNLYWYRRVMGKEIKFLLHFVKESKQDESGMPNNRFLAERTGGTYSTLKVQPAELEDSGVYFCASSFHRGGYTFGSGTRLTVV.

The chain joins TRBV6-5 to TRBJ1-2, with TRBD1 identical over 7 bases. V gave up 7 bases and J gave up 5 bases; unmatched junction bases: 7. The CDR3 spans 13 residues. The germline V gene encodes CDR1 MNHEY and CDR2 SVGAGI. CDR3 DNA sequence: TGTGCCAGCAAAAGGGGGACAGAATATGGCTACACCTTC. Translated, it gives CASKRGTEYGYTF.

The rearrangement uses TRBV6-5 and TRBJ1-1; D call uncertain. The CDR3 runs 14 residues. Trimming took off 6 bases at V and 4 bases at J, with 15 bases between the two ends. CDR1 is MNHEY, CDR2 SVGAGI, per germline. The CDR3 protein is CASSLGVMFTEAFF. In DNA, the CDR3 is TGTGCCAGCAGCCTCGGGGTAATGTTCACTGAAGCTTTCTTT.

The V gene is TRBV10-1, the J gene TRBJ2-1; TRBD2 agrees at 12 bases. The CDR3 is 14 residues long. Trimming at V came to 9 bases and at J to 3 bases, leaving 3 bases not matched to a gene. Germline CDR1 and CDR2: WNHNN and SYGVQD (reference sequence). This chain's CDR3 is CASSTSGGYNEQFF. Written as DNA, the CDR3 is TGCGCCAGTTCGACTAGCGGGGGCTACAATGAGCAGTTCTTC.

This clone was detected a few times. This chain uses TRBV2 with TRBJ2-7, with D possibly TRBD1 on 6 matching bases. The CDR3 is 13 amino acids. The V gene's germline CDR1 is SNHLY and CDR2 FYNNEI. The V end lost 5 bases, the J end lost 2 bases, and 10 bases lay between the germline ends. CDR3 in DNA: TGTGCCAGCAGTAAACAGGGCCCCTACGAGCAGTACTTC. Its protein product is CASSKQGPYEQYF.

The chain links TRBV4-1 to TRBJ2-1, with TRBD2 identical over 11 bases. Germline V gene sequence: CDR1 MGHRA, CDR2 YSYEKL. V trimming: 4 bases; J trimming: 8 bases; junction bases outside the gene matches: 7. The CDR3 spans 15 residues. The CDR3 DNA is TGCGCCAGCAGCCCCACTAGCGGGAGTTCCTATGAGCAGTTCTTC. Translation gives CASSPTSGSSYEQFF.